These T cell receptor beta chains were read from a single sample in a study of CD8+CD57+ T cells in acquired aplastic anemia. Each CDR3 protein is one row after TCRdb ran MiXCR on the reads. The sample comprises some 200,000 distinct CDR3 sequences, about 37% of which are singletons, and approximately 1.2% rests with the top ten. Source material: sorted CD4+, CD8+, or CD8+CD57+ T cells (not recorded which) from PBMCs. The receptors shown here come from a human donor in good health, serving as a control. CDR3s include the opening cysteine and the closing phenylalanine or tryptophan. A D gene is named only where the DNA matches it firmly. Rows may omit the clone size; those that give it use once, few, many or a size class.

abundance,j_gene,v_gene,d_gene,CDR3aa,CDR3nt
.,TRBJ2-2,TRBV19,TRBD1,CASSLGQGSTGELFF,TGTGCCAGTAGTCTCGGACAGGGGAGTACCGGGGAGCTGTTTTTT
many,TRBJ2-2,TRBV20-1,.,CSARGRQNTGELFF,TGCAGTGCTAGAGGACGACAGAACACCGGGGAGCTGTTTTTT
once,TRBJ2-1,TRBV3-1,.,CASSQMRGSEQFF,TGTGCCAGCAGCCAGATGCGGGGCAGTGAGCAGTTCTTC
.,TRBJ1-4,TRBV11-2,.,CASSLGGGHEKLFF,TGTGCCAGCAGCTTAGGGGGCGGTCACGAAAAACTGTTTTTT
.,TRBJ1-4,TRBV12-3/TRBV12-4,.,CASSLKGLGAEKLFF,TGTGCCAGCAGTTTAAAGGGGCTCGGGGCGGAAAAACTGTTTTTT
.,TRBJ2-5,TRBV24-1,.,CATSDYLQETQYF,TGTGCCACCAGTGATTACCTCCAAGAGACCCAGTACTTC
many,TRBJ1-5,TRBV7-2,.,CASSLEVLNQPQHF,TGTGCCAGCAGCTTAGAGGTGCTCAATCAGCCCCAGCATTTT
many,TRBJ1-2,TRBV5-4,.,CASSPEATGYGYTF,TGTGCCAGCAGCCCCGAGGCGACGGGGTATGGCTACACCTTC
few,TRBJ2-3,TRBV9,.,CASSVEFIVASTDTQYF,TGTGCCAGCAGCGTAGAGTTTATAGTCGCCAGCACAGATACGCAGTATTTT
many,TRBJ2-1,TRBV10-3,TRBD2,CAIRSGGSYNEQFF,TGTGCCATCCGATCGGGGGGCTCCTACAATGAGCAGTTCTTC
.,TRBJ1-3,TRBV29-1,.,CSVEVIRNYGYTIYF,TGCAGCGTTGAAGTAATACGGAACTATGGCTACACCATATATTTT
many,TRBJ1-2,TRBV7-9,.,CASSFGSNYGYTF,TGTGCCAGCAGCTTCGGTTCCAACTATGGCTACACCTTC
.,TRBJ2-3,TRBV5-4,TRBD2,CAISLVLAGSTDTQYF,TGTGCCATCAGCTTGGTACTAGCGGGTAGCACAGATACGCAGTATTTT
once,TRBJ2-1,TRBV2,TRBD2,CASSDPSGGAIEQFF,TGTGCCAGCAGTGATCCCAGCGGGGGGGCCATTGAGCAGTTCTTC
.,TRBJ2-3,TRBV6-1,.,CASRDYRDTDTQYF,TGTGCCAGCAGGGATTATAGAGACACAGATACGCAGTATTTT
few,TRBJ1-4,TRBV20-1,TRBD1,CSAHTGAYEKLFF,TGCAGTGCTCATACAGGGGCCTATGAAAAACTGTTTTTT
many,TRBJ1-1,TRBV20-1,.,CSARDTGTSRRNTEAFF,TGCAGTGCTAGAGATACCGGGACATCGAGAAGGAACACTGAAGCTTTCTTT
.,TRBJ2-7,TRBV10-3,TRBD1,CAIQRTGSSYEQYF,TGTGCCATCCAAAGGACAGGGAGCTCCTACGAGCAGTACTTC
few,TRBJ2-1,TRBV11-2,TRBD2,CASSLSPSGGAYNEQFF,TGTGCCAGCAGCTTAAGTCCTAGCGGGGGGGCCTACAATGAGCAGTTCTTC
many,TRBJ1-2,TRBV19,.,CASSEAVEASDGYTF,TGTGCCAGCTCGGAAGCTGTGGAGGCATCGGATGGCTACACCTTC
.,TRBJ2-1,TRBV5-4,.,CASSQQQGVNEQFF,TGTGCCAGCAGCCAACAACAGGGAGTCAATGAGCAGTTCTTC
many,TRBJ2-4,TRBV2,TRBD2,CASCTGLAGNIQYF,TGTGCCAGCTGTACTGGTCTAGCGGGAAACATTCAGTACTTC
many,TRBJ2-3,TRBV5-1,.,CASSEGGSTDTQYF,TGCGCCAGCAGTGAGGGAGGATCGACAGATACGCAGTATTTT
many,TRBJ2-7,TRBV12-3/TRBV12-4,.,CASSLASGWEQYF,TGTGCCAGCAGTTTAGCGTCAGGGTGGGAGCAGTACTTC
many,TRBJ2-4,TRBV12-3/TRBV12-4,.,CASSFRALAKNIQYF,TGTGCCAGCAGTTTTAGGGCACTAGCCAAAAACATTCAGTACTTC
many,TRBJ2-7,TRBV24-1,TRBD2,CATSKGLATSYEQYF,TGTGCCACCAGTAAAGGACTAGCCACTTCCTACGAGCAGTACTTC
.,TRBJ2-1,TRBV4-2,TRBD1,CASTPYPYGTGHYYNEQFF,TGTGCCAGCACCCCATACCCTTACGGGACAGGCCACTACTACAATGAGCAGTTCTTC
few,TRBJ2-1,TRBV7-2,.,CASSLWGAKGNEQFF,TGTGCCAGCAGCTTATGGGGGGCCAAGGGCAATGAGCAGTTCTTC
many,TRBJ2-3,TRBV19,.,CASSLGGLSTDTQYF,TGTGCCAGTAGTCTGGGTGGCCTCAGCACAGATACGCAGTATTTT
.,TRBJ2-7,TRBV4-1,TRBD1,CASSQRDRSTYEQYF,TGCGCCAGCAGCCAACGGGACAGGTCCACCTACGAGCAGTACTTC
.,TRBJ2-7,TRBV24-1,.,CATSESGLHEQYF,TGTGCCACCAGTGAATCAGGGTTACATGAGCAGTACTTC
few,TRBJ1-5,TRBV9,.,CASSEGRDQPQHF,TGTGCCAGCAGCGAAGGAAGAGATCAGCCCCAGCATTTT
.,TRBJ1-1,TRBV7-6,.,CASSTSPNTEAFF,TGTGCCAGCAGTACCTCCCCGAACACTGAAGCTTTCTTT
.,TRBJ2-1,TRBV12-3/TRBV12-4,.,CASSPGRYNEQFF,TGTGCCAGCAGTCCGGGACGATACAATGAGCAGTTCTTC
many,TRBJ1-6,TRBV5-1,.,CASRISPLHF,TGCGCCAGCAGAATTTCACCCCTCCACTTT
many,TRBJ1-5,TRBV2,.,CASNKRGADQPQHF,TGTGCCAGCAACAAACGGGGGGCGGATCAGCCCCAGCATTTT
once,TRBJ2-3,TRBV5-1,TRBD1,CASGSTGGTDTQYF,TGCGCCAGCGGGTCTACAGGGGGAACAGATACGCAGTATTTT
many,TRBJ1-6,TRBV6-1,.,CASSEGSFLPLHF,TGTGCCAGCAGTGAAGGGTCTTTCCTACCCCTCCACTTT
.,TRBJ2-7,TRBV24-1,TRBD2,CATSASPLARYEQYF,TGTGCCACCAGTGCGAGCCCACTAGCGCGGTACGAGCAGTACTTC
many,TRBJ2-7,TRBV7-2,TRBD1,CASSVNRGSYEQYF,TGTGCCAGCAGCGTAAACAGGGGCTCCTACGAGCAGTACTTC
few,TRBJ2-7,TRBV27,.,CASRSRDPYAYEQYF,TGTGCCAGCAGATCCCGGGACCCTTACGCCTACGAGCAGTACTTC
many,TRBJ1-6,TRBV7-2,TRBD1,CASSLSGTDNSPLHF,TGTGCCAGCAGCTTAAGCGGGACAGATAATTCACCCCTCCACTTT
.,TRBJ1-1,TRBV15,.,CATSRALQGAEAFF,TGTGCCACCAGCAGGGCCCTACAGGGCGCTGAAGCTTTCTTT
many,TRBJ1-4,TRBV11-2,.,CASSYGREKLFF,TGTGCCAGCAGCTACGGGCGCGAAAAACTGTTTTTT
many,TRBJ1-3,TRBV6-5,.,CASILGSGNTIYF,.
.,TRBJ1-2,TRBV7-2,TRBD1,CASSLVPDRGLGYTF,TGTGCCAGCAGCTTAGTCCCCGACAGGGGGCTCGGCTACACCTTC
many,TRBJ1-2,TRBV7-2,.,CASSLRTLRHYGYTF,TGTGCCAGCAGCTTGCGTACACTAAGGCACTATGGCTACACCTTC
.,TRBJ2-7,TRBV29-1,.,CSLVLHEQYF,TGCAGCTTAGTACTTCACGAGCAGTACTTC
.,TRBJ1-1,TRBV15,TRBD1,CATSRKGQGSTEAFF,TGTGCCACCAGCAGGAAGGGACAGGGTAGCACTGAAGCTTTCTTT
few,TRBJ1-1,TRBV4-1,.,CASSQGGWSGSRTNTEAFF,TGCGCCAGCAGCCAAGGAGGTTGGTCAGGTTCGCGCACAAACACTGAAGCTTTCTTT